These 6 T cell receptor beta chains originate from one sample sequenced in a study of glioma-infiltrating T cells after dendritic cell vaccination. Some clones are missing from TCRdb's copy, which holds only in-frame ones; the method was immunoSEQ multiplex PCR. The sample holds about 20,000 clones, 79% seen once. The sample in question was blood, obtained before dendritic cell vaccination. The receptors come from a human donor with glioblastoma.

This sequence joins TRBV29-1 and TRBJ2-7, with 9 bases fitting TRBD2. The V and J ends lost 6 bases and 4 bases, in that order; junction bases with no gene match: 7. The germline V gene encodes CDR1 SQVTM and CDR2 ANQGSEA. The length of the CDR3 is 13 residues. The CDR3 DNA follows: TGCAGCGTCGGTGGCGGGAGGGGGTACGAGCAGTACTTC. As protein: CSVGGGRGYEQYF.

The CDR3 here is CATIRFGDSYNEQFF. The DNA of the CDR3 is TGTGCCACCATTCGCTTTGGAGACTCCTACAATGAGCAGTTCTTC. This chain links TRBV15 with TRBJ2-1; D remains ambiguous. There are 15 residues in the CDR3. With 7 bases removed from V and 0 bases from J, the gap between germline ends came to 13 bases. CDR1 and CDR2 from the germline V gene are LNHNV and YYDKDF (reference sequence).

This clone was detected once. The chain joins TRBV6-1 to TRBJ1-4, with D hard to call. Per germline, CDR1 MNHNS and CDR2 SASEGT. This CDR3 spans 14 amino acids. V was clipped by 6 bases and J by 0 bases, with 8 bases between them. The DNA for the CDR3 is TGTGCCAGCAGAATTCATTCAACTAATGAAAAACTGTTTTTT. Translation: CASRIHSTNEKLFF.

This chain connects TRBV6-5 to TRBJ1-5, with a tentative D call TRBD1 (5 bases). The length of the CDR3 is 15 residues. Germline CDR1 is MNHEY and CDR2 is SVGAGI. Trimming removed 8 bases from V and 3 bases from J, with 17 bases in between. CDR3 DNA sequence: TGTGCCAGCCGCCCCCGACCGGGGGTCAATCAGCCCCAGCATTTT. This gives the protein CASRPRPGVNQPQHF.

This sequence joins TRBV30 and TRBJ2-2; D unresolved. The CDR3 extends over 13 amino acids. Germline loops: CDR1 GTSNPN, CDR2 SVGIG (reference sequence). The ends were cut back, 2 bases at V and 4 bases at J, with 8 bases in the middle. Here the CDR3 DNA reads TGTGCCTGGAGTCTAAGATTCACCGGGGAGCTGTTTTTT. This encodes CAWSLRFTGELFF.

The chain is built from TRBV5-1 and TRBJ2-5; D gene ambiguous. The CDR3 contains 13 residues. Germline V gene sequence: CDR1 SGHRS, CDR2 YFSETQ. Trimming removed 4 bases from V and 3 bases from J, with 10 bases in between. This CDR3 is CASSAAPKETQYF. The CDR3 nucleotides read TGCGCCAGCAGCGCGGCACCGAAAGAGACCCAGTACTTC. The whole variable domain, remainder taken from reference TRBV5-1 and TRBJ2-5, is KAGVTQTPRYLIKTRGQQVTLSCSPISGHRSVSWYQQTPGQGLQFLFEYFSETQRNKGNFPGRFSGRQFSNSRSEMNVSTLELGDSALYLCASSAAPKETQYFGPGTRLLVL.